One and the same sample provided the 29 T cell receptor beta chains below, sequenced in a study of human T cells and chemical hapten exposure. TCRdb ran MiXCR on the RACE reads and lists one entry per CDR3 protein. The sample holds a few hundred thousand distinct CDR3 sequences, roughly 6% seen once. The time point here: patch test 2, 6 weeks after DPC sensitization. Treatment reported: therapeutic diphenylcyclopropenone sensitization with weekly scalp DPC. The material was whole blood, obtained in connection with sensitization to the hapten diphenylcyclopropenone (DPC). The source is a woman aged 18 to 35 with alopecia areata. Some clones in this sample may be carry-over from other donors' samples.

The chain joins TRBV7-2 to TRBJ1-2; a weak D match, TRBD1 (6 bases). V was trimmed by 1 base and J by 6 bases, leaving 21 bases between them. The CDR3 runs to 17 residues. The V gene's germline CDR1 is SGHTA and CDR2 FQGNSA. CDR3 bases: TGTGCCAGCAGCTTAGTGGGGACTAACGGGGGCGGCGATGGCTACACCTTC. Its protein is CASSLVGTNGGGDGYTF.

The table lists this clonotype with many counts. The CDR3 is CASSLGLAGGETQYF. The CDR3 nucleotides read TGTGCCAGCAGCTTAGGCTTGGCGGGGGGAGAGACCCAGTACTTC. The chain is built from TRBV13 and TRBJ2-5; 8 nucleotides match TRBD2. Germline V gives CDR1 PRHDT, CDR2 FYEKMQ (reference sequence). J gave up 4 bases and V 0 bases, and 4 bases lay outside the gene matches. CDR3 length equals 15 residues. The entire variable domain, with the rest obtained from reference TRBV13 and TRBJ2-5, is as follows: AAGVIQSPRHLIKEKRETATLKCYPIPRHDTVYWYQQGPGQDPQFLISFYEKMQSDKGSIPDRFSAQQFSDYHSELNMSSLELGDSALYFCASSLGLAGGETQYFGPGTRLLVL.

This clonotype has more than one count but fewer than ten. The CDR3 sequence is CSARDPFPQTGNLGYGYTF. CDR3 sequence (DNA): TGCAGTGCTAGAGATCCTTTCCCTCAGACAGGGAATTTGGGGTATGGCTACACCTTC. This chain joins TRBV20-1 and TRBJ1-2; 7 nucleotides agree with TRBD1. CDR1 is DFQATT, CDR2 SNEGSKA, per germline (reference sequence). The CDR3 runs to 19 residues. V shed 0 bases and J 5 bases; nucleotides not matched to a gene: 21.

This clonotype turned up a few times. This chain uses TRBV7-9 with TRBJ2-3; D is perhaps TRBD2 (6 bases). Trimming left V 3 bases short and J 3 bases short, with 10 bases between. The CDR3 spans 14 residues. The V gene's germline CDR1 is SEHNR and CDR2 FQNEAQ (reference sequence). Here the CDR3 reads CASSFTSRTDTQYF. As DNA, the CDR3 is TGTGCCAGCAGCTTCACTAGCAGAACAGATACGCAGTATTTT.

In its sample, this clonotype was seen many times. This chain connects TRBV12-5 to TRBJ1-2; TRBD1 agrees at 8 bases. The CDR3 length is 16 residues. Unmatched junction bases numbered 19, after V lost 10 bases and J lost 6 bases. The germline gives CDR1 LGHNT, CDR2 FRNRAP. The DNA for the CDR3 is TGTGCTACCGGACCCCGAGTCTACAGGGGGTGGAATGGCTACACCTTC. As protein: CATGPRVYRGWNGYTF.

This clonotype turned up a few times. The CDR3 nucleotides are TGCGCCAGCAGCCAAGATGGGGGCAACAATGAGCAGTTCTTC. Amino acid sequence: CASSQDGGNNEQFF. The chain recombines TRBV4-3 with TRBJ2-1; the D gene is possibly TRBD1 (6 bases). There are 14 residues in the CDR3. The V and J ends lost 0 bases and 5 bases respectively, with 8 bases between them. Germline V gene sequence: CDR1 LGHNA, CDR2 YSLEER.

This clonotype has a count of ten or more. J is TRBJ2-1 and V is TRBV20-1, with a possible D match to TRBD2 (6 bases). Trimming stripped 8 bases from V and 6 bases from J, with 17 bases between. The CDR3 extends over 13 amino acids. CDR1 is DFQATT and CDR2 is SNEGSKA in the germline V gene (reference sequence). The CDR3 region has the DNA TGCAGTACAAATCTCCAGGGAGGCAATGAGCAGTTCTTC. This codes for CSTNLQGGNEQFF.

The J gene is TRBJ1-1, the V gene TRBV4-3; D not certain. The germline CDR1 and CDR2 sequences are LGHNA and YSLEER. V lost 4 bases and J 0 bases, leaving 9 bases between the germline ends. This CDR3 is 14 amino acids long. The CDR3 loop is CASSRETMNTEAFF. The DNA for the CDR3 is TGCGCCAGCAGCCGAGAAACCATGAACACTGAAGCTTTCTTT.

The chain uses TRBV27 and TRBJ2-5, with D uncertain. CDR3 size: 13 residues. With 1 base removed from V and 3 bases from J, the gap between germline ends came to 6 bases. Looked up from germline, CDR1 is MNHEY and CDR2 is SMNVEV (reference sequence). This CDR3 reads CASSLFTKETQYF. In DNA, the CDR3 is TGTGCCAGCAGTTTATTCACGAAAGAGACCCAGTACTTC.

This clonotype was seen more than once but under ten times. The V call is TRBV29-1, the J call TRBJ2-3; 7 nucleotides agree with TRBD1. J gave up 4 bases and V 4 bases, and 8 bases lay outside the gene matches. The CDR3 loop spans 14 amino acids. The germline V gene has CDR1 SQVTM and CDR2 ANQGSEA. CDR3 bases: TGCAGCGTTGCCATGACAGGGTTGGCAGATACGCAGTATTTT. Residues: CSVAMTGLADTQYF.

This clonotype was seen a few times. This chain joins TRBV6-1 and TRBJ2-1; TRBD1 is a possible D gene (5 bases). The CDR3 has 14 amino acids. Per the germline V gene, CDR1 is MNHNS and CDR2 is SASEGT. V gave up 3 bases and J gave up 7 bases, with 13 bases separating them. CDR3 region: CASSDWGPRNEQFF. The CDR3 DNA is TGTGCCAGCAGTGATTGGGGCCCCAGGAATGAGCAGTTCTTC.

This clonotype was detected ten times or more. This chain joins TRBV7-2 and TRBJ1-5; D is ambiguous. This CDR3 has 12 amino acids. CDR1 is SGHTA and CDR2 is FQGNSA in the germline V gene. The ends were cut back, 3 bases at V and 5 bases at J, with 5 bases in the middle. CDR3 bases: TGTGCCAGCAGCTTGGTGGATCAGCCCCAGCATTTT. Translation gives CASSLVDQPQHF.

V is TRBV5-1 and J is TRBJ2-7; D call uncertain. The V end was cut by 4 bases, the J end by 2 bases, with 7 bases between. The germline V gene encodes CDR1 SGHRS and CDR2 YFSETQ. This CDR3 contains 12 residues. CDR3 sequence (DNA): TGCGCCAGCAGCGACAAGACCTACGAGCAGTACTTC. Translated: CASSDKTYEQYF.

This rearrangement joins TRBV5-5 to TRBJ2-6; the D gene is possibly TRBD1 (6 bases). Trimming removed 4 bases at V and 0 bases at J, with 14 bases between. Germline lookup yields CDR1 SGHKS and CDR2 YYEKEE (reference sequence). CDR3 length equals 17 residues. The chain's CDR3 is CASSTPGQSSGANVLTF. Written as DNA, the CDR3 is TGTGCCAGCAGCACACCGGGACAAAGCTCTGGGGCCAACGTCCTGACTTTC.

This clonotype appeared many times. This rearrangement joins TRBV6-2 or TRBV6-3 to TRBJ1-3, with D uncertain. CDR3 length: 15 residues. The ends were cut back, 0 bases at V and 0 bases at J, with 6 bases in the middle. Germline loops: CDR1 MNHEY, CDR2 SVGEGT. The CDR3 bases are TGTGCCAGCAGTTACTCCGGGGTCTCTGGAAACACCATATATTTT. Its translation: CASSYSGVSGNTIYF.

This clonotype has a handful of counts. This chain uses TRBV6-2 or TRBV6-3 with TRBJ2-6, with D unresolved. There are 16 residues in the CDR3. Trimming stripped 3 bases from V and 0 bases from J, with 9 bases between. The germline gives CDR1 MNHEY, CDR2 SVGEGT. The CDR3 region has the DNA TGTGCCAGCAGTTATCCGGTGTCCTCTGGGGCCAACGTCCTGACTTTC. It is translated as CASSYPVSSGANVLTF.

This clonotype was observed at least ten times. The chain uses TRBV20-1 and TRBJ1-3; D is unclear. V was pared by 2 bases and J by 2 bases, with 13 bases between. Per the germline V gene, CDR1 is DFQATT and CDR2 is SNEGSKA (reference sequence). The CDR3 is 15 amino acids. The CDR3 loop reads CSARPPGRPGNTIYF. CDR3 DNA sequence: TGCAGTGCTAGACCCCCCGGGAGGCCTGGAAACACCATATATTTT.

This clonotype was seen at least ten times. V is TRBV12-3 or TRBV12-4 and J is TRBJ1-6, with 7 bases that match TRBD1. The V segment lost 5 bases and the J segment 5 bases; nucleotides outside the gene matches: 6. CDR3 size: 15 residues. In DNA, the CDR3 is TGTGCCAGCAGTGAAACTCAGGGGGATAATTCACCCCTCCACTTT. This codes for CASSETQGDNSPLHF.

The chain employs TRBV6-6 and TRBJ1-2; maybe TRBD1 (5 bases). Germline assignment: CDR1 MNHNY and CDR2 SVGAGI (reference sequence). The CDR3 runs to 14 residues. Trimming stripped 6 bases from V and 5 bases from J, with 16 bases between. This CDR3 reads CASRVGVNEYGYTF. CDR3 DNA: TGTGCCAGCAGGGTGGGGGTGAACGAATATGGCTACACCTTC.

This chain links TRBV28 with TRBJ2-3, with 8 bases fitting TRBD2. The trim removed 6 bases at V and 5 bases at J, leaving 10 bases unmatched. The CDR3 extends over 15 amino acids. The germline gives CDR1 MDHEN, CDR2 SYDVKM. The chain's CDR3 is CASRPAGGGGDTQYF. The CDR3 nucleotides are TGTGCCAGCAGGCCGGCGGGGGGCGGAGGAGATACGCAGTATTTT.

This clonotype came up many times. The V gene is TRBV12-3 or TRBV12-4, the J gene TRBJ2-2; the match to TRBD1 covers 7 bases. The V segment lost 5 bases and the J segment 3 bases; nucleotides outside the gene matches: 3. The CDR3 is made up of 14 amino acids. The CDR3 sequence is CASSRDSYTGELFF. CDR3 DNA: TGTGCCAGCAGTCGGGACAGCTACACCGGGGAGCTGTTTTTT.

This chain connects TRBV4-2 to TRBJ2-6, with TRBD2 matching 8 bases. V shed 1 base, J shed 1 base, and the junction held 9 bases outside the gene matches. The germline V gene has CDR1 LGHNA and CDR2 YNFKEQ. The CDR3 is 19 residues long. CDR3 DNA: TGTGCCAGCAGCCAAGTTGGGTTAGCGGGGACGTCTGGGGCCAACGTCCTGACTTTC. Translating it yields CASSQVGLAGTSGANVLTF.

This clonotype was seen only a few times. This sequence joins TRBV5-1 and TRBJ1-5; a weak D match, TRBD1 (5 bases). The CDR3 runs 15 residues. Germline CDR1 is SGHRS and CDR2 is YFSETQ. Between the trimmed V and J ends, which lost 3 bases and 0 bases, there was a span of 10 bases. The CDR3 region has the DNA TGCGCCAGCAGCTGGCAGGGTAATAGCAATCAGCCCCAGCATTTT. Encoded protein: CASSWQGNSNQPQHF.

In its sample, this clonotype was seen many times. The chain recombines TRBV15 with TRBJ1-5, with D hard to call. The germline V and J ends were trimmed by 3 bases and 8 bases, with 11 bases remaining between them. The CDR3 is 13 residues long. The germline V gene has CDR1 LNHNV and CDR2 YYDKDF (reference sequence). The CDR3 here is CATSRRLEEPQHF. As DNA, the CDR3 is TGTGCCACCAGCAGGAGGCTCGAGGAGCCCCAGCATTTT.

The chain has TRBV5-1 and TRBJ2-4, with D possibly being TRBD2 (5 bases). Germline loops: CDR1 SGHRS, CDR2 YFSETQ. The ends were cut back, 0 bases at V and 5 bases at J, with 18 bases in the middle. The CDR3 is 17 amino acids. The CDR3 spells CASSLGLGVPWENIQYF. CDR3 nucleotide sequence: TGCGCCAGCAGCTTGGGTTTGGGAGTTCCGTGGGAAAACATTCAGTACTTC.

This clonotype has more than one count but fewer than ten. The rearrangement links TRBV18 to TRBJ2-5; D is perhaps TRBD1 (6 bases). Germline V gene data show CDR1 as KGHSH and CDR2 as LQKENI. The CDR3 runs 16 residues. V lost 0 bases to trimming and J lost 3 bases, with 14 bases between them. CDR3 sequence: CASSPPNGQGKETQYF. DNA for the CDR3: TGTGCCAGCTCACCACCTAACGGGCAGGGGAAAGAGACCCAGTACTTC.

In its sample, this clonotype was seen many times. This chain joins TRBV7-9 and TRBJ1-2; the match to TRBD1 covers 7 bases. This CDR3 spans 15 amino acids. Germline trimming cut 7 bases from V and 0 bases from J; bases unmatched to any gene: 8. CDR1 and CDR2 (germline): SEHNR, FQNEAQ (reference sequence). For the CDR3, the DNA is TGTGCCAGCACACTGAGCGGACAGGCTAACTATGGCTACACCTTC. It translates to CASTLSGQANYGYTF.

This clonotype was recorded at least ten times. The chain has TRBV29-1 and TRBJ2-7; TRBD1 or TRBD2 may be the D gene (5 bases each). V lost 5 bases and J lost 7, with 9 bases in between. Germline CDR1 and CDR2: SQVTM and ANQGSEA. CDR3 length: 10 residues. CDR3 residues: CSVFEGEQYF. CDR3 coding DNA: TGCAGCGTTTTTGAGGGGGAGCAGTACTTC.

This clonotype was recorded a few times. V is TRBV6-6 and J is TRBJ2-6; possible D gene TRBD1, 5 bases. Looked up from germline, CDR1 is MNHNY and CDR2 is SVGAGI (reference sequence). Between the trimmed V and J ends, which lost 7 bases and 1 base, there was a span of 20 bases. CDR3 length equals 18 residues. The DNA of the CDR3 is TGTGCCAGCATCGAACAGGCAGATCCCTATTCTGGGGCCAACGTCCTGACTTTC. It yields the protein CASIEQADPYSGANVLTF.